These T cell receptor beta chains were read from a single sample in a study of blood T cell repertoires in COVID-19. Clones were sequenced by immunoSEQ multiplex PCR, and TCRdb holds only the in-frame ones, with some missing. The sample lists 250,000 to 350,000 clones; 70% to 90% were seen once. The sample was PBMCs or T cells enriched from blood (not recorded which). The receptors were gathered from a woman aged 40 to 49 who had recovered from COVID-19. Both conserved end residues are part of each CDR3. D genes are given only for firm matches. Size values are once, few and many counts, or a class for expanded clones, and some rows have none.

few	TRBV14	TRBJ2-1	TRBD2	CASSSQLAGASEQFF	TGTGCCAGCAGTAGTCAGCTAGCGGGGGCTAGTGAGCAGTTCTTC
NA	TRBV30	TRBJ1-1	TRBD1	CAWSVLSGQGDYLNTEAFF	TGTGCCTGGAGTGTACTTTCTGGACAGGGGGATTACCTGAACACTGAAGCTTTCTTT
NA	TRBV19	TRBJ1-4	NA	CASSTGGLRASNEKLFF	TGTGCCAGTAGTACCGGGGGGCTCAGGGCCTCTAATGAAAAACTGTTTTTT
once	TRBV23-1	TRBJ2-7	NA	CASSQSIPVPGYYEQYF	TGCGCCAGCAGTCAATCTATTCCAGTCCCAGGGTACTACGAGCAGTACTTC
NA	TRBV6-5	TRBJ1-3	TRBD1	CASRADREALNTIYF	TGTGCCAGCAGGGCGGACAGGGAGGCTTTAAACACCATATATTTT
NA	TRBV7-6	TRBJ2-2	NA	CASSSSGQLTGELFF	TGTGCCAGCAGCTCCTCGGGACAACTAACCGGGGAGCTGTTTTTT
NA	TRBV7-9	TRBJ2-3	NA	CANQDLGVPDTQYF	TGTGCCAACCAGGACTTAGGTGTCCCAGATACGCAGTATTTT
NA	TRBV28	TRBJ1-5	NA	CASSFLTRASNQPQHF	TGTGCCAGCAGTTTTTTGACCAGGGCATCCAATCAGCCCCAGCATTTT
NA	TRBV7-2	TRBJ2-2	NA	CASSLGSTNTGELFF	TGTGCCAGCAGCTTAGGGAGTACGAACACCGGGGAGCTGTTTTTT
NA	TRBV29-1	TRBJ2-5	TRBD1	CSVKNLQPGQGAQETQYF	TGCAGCGTCAAAAATTTGCAACCGGGACAGGGGGCCCAAGAGACCCAGTACTTC